This T cell receptor beta chain stems from a study of T cells in women clearing cervical HPV infection. Study-wide background: Case blood was drawn when the lesion was first found; control blood after infection became undetectable. Only a few women had HLA typing results available. General study results and limits: Combining TCR richness with V gene abundances gave 0.65 to 0.85 AUC. Repertoire richness, not evenness, was significantly elevated in CIN3+ cases versus controls.

This CDR3 is 16 amino acids long. CDR1 is SNHLY and CDR2 is FYNNEI in the germline V gene. A word on this clone: What it binds is not known. The read halts 3 residues ahead of the CDR3 end, with the missing end drawn from the germline J gene.

The protocol was immunoSEQ multiplex PCR, while the TCRdb copy is restricted to in-frame clones and leaves out a portion. Its table lists under 50,000 clones. This TCR derives from a woman between 18 and 70 years old with a cervical HPV16 infection that either progressed to CIN3+ or cleared (not recorded which). The V call is TRBV2, the J call TRBJ2-2, with 9 bases fitting TRBD1. Input material: blood buffy coat. Incomplete CDR3 DNA: TGTGCCAGCAGTGTCTACCGGACAGGGGCGAGACGCAAG. This translates into CASSVYRTGARRK. The whole CDR3 reads CASSVYRTGARRKLFF.